This section outlines one T cell receptor (beta chain) sequence together with its context. Its antigen is not identified. This sample was included in a study of T cells in localized non-small cell lung cancer. Overall study findings and caveats: Highest T cell clonality was seen in uninvolved adjacent lung, surpassing that measured in tumor.

J was trimmed by 5 bases and V by 2 bases; bases with no gene match: 5. The CDR3 loop spans 14 amino acids. Germline CDR1 SGHRS, CDR2 YFSETQ. The protocol was immunoSEQ multiplex PCR, while the TCRdb copy is restricted to in-frame clones and leaves out a portion. The sample shows around 78,000 clones, 88% of them seen only once. The TCR comes from a woman aged 35 to 70 with stage I squamous cell lung carcinoma. Sequencing used peripheral blood, obtained before any cancer treatment. The rearrangement links TRBV5-1 to TRBJ2-7; TRBD1 agrees at 9 bases. CDR3 coding DNA: TGCGCCAGCAGCTTCGGGACAGGGTCGGACGAGCAGTACTTC. Translation gives CASSFGTGSDEQYF.